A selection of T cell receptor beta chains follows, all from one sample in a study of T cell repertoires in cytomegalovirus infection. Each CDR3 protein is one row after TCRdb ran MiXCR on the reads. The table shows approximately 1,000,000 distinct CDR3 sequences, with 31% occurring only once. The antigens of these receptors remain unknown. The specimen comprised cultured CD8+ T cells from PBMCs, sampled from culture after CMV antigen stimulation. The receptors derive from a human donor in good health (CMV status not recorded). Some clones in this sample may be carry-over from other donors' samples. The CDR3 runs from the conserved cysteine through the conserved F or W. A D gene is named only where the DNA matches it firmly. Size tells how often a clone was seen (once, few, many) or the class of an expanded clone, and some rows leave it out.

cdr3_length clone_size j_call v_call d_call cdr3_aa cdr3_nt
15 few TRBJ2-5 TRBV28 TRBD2 CASSFRLAGAETQYF TGTGCCAGCAGTTTTCGACTAGCGGGGGCAGAGACCCAGTACTTC
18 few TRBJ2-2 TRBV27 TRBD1 CASSLIQGADQKIGELFF TGTGCCAGCAGTTTAATCCAGGGGGCAGACCAAAAAATAGGGGAGCTGTTTTTT
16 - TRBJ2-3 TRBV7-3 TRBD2 CASSPQTSGSTDTQYF TGTGCCAGCAGCCCGCAGACTAGCGGAAGCACAGATACGCAGTATTTT
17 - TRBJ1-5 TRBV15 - CATSRAGTDYSNQPQHF TGTGCCACCAGCAGAGCCGGGACGGATTATAGCAATCAGCCCCAGCATTTT
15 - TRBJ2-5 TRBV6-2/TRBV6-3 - CASSYLRGAQETQYF TGTGCCAGCAGTTACCTTCGCGGGGCCCAAGAGACCCAGTACTTC
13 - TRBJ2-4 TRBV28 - CASEGNVQNIQYF TGTGCCTCTGAGGGGAACGTTCAAAACATTCAGTACTTC
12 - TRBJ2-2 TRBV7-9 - CASSLPSRELFF TGTGCCAGCAGCTTACCGTCCCGGGAGCTGTTTTTT
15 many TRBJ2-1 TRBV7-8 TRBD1 CASSSGTGAYNEQFF TGTGCCAGCAGTTCCGGGACAGGGGCTTACAATGAGCAGTTCTTC
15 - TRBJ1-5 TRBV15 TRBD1 CATSRDSEGAQPQHF TGTGCCACCAGCAGAGATTCGGAGGGGGCACAGCCCCAGCATTTT
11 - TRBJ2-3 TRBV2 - CASRRPDTQYF TGTGCCAGTCGACGGCCAGATACGCAGTATTTT
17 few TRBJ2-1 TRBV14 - CASSQGPASAPYNEQFF TGTGCCAGCAGCCAAGGGCCGGCCTCCGCCCCTTACAATGAGCAGTTCTTC
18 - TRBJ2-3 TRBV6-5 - CASSYSRLGEQGTDTQYF TGTGCCAGCAGTTACTCGCGTTTGGGCGAACAGGGCACAGATACGCAGTATTTT
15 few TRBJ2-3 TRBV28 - CASAPGTLSTDTQYF TGTGCCAGCGCACCCGGGACCCTAAGCACAGATACGCAGTATTTT
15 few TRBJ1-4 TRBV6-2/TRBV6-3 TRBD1 CASSGQGSANEKLFF TGTGCCAGCAGCGGACAGGGATCGGCTAATGAAAAACTGTTTTTT
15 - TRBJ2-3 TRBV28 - CASIGGGDSTDTQYF TGTGCCAGCATTGGCGGAGGGGATAGCACAGATACGCAGTATTTT
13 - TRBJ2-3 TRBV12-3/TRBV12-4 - CASSFLAVDTQYF TGTGCCAGCAGTTTTCTTGCTGTCGATACGCAGTATTTT
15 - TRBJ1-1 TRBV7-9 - CASSLVGGPDTEAFF TGTGCCAGCAGCTTAGTCGGGGGCCCTGACACTGAAGCTTTCTTT
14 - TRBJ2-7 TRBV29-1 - CSVRGVRDKYEQYF TGCAGCGTTAGAGGGGTACGGGACAAATACGAGCAGTACTTC
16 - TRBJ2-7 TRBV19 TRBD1 CASSIGYRTGSHEQYF TGTGCCAGTAGTATAGGTTACCGGACAGGGTCCCACGAGCAGTACTTC
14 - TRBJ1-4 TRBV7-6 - CVSSLARQGSKLFF TGTGTCAGCAGCTTAGCGAGGCAGGGGTCAAAACTGTTTTTT
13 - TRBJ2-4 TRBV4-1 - CASSQATENIQYF TGCGCCAGCAGCCAAGCAACGGAAAACATTCAGTACTTC
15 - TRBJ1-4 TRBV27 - CASSSWGPQGEKLFF TGTGCCAGCAGTTCATGGGGACCCCAAGGGGAAAAACTGTTTTTT
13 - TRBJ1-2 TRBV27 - CASSLYQGSGYTF TGTGCCAGCAGTTTATACCAGGGGTCGGGCTACACCTTC
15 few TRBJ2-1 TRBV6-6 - CASRPSESLGNEQFF TGTGCCAGCAGACCAAGCGAATCCTTAGGAAATGAGCAGTTCTTC
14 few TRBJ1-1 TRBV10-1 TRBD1 CASSEGTGYTEAFF TGCGCCAGCAGTGAGGGGACAGGGTACACTGAAGCTTTCTTT
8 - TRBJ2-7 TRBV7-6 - CASPEQYF TGTGCCAGTCCCGAGCAGTACTTC
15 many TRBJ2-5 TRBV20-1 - CSARATNEELETQYF TGCAGTGCTAGAGCCACTAATGAGGAGCTAGAGACCCAGTACTTC
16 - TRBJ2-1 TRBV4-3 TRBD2 CASSQDGTSGGSEQFF TGCGCCAGCAGCCAAGATGGAACTAGCGGGGGTAGTGAGCAGTTCTTC
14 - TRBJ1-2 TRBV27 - CASSSGAPNYGYTF TGTGCCAGCAGCTCGGGGGCCCCCAACTATGGCTACACCTTC
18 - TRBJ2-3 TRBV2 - CASSDPGGSGASTDTQYF TGTGCCAGCAGCGACCCCGGGGGCAGCGGTGCTAGCACAGATACGCAGTATTTT
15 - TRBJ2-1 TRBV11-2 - CASRVGTSTYNEQFF TGTGCCAGCAGGGTCGGGACTTCCACGTACAATGAGCAGTTCTTC